One TCR beta chain is described in this entry. The V end lost 5 bases, the J end lost 4 bases, and 17 bases lay between the germline ends. From germline, CDR1 is SGHTA and CDR2 FQGNSA. CDR3 size: 16 residues. Here immunoSEQ multiplex PCR was the method, and the copy in TCRdb shows in-frame clones only, minus some. This sample carries about 100,000 clones, around nine tenths of them seen once, and the ten largest clones take more than 1.5%. The data originate from a study of blood T cell repertoires in COVID-19. The chain uses TRBV7-2 and TRBJ1-4; the D is unclear. The material sequenced was peripheral blood. The sequence was obtained from a man aged 80 or over with acute or convalescent COVID-19. The CDR3 DNA follows: TGTGCCAGCAGCACCGGGCCGCCGGGGTTTAATGAAAAACTGTTTTTT. Amino acids: CASSTGPPGFNEKLFF.